This T cell receptor (beta chain) comes out of a study of T-cell reconstitution after alpha-beta-depleted transplantation in children. Study-wide points: For some patients, TCRbeta diversity was high at day 60 because of recipient T cells and thymic progenitors that survived. Diversity and T-cell counts at one year after transplant derived mostly from new T cells. Several hundred expanded graft clones reportedly were the source of alpha-beta T cells about two months after transplant.

From germline, CDR1 is DFQATT and CDR2 SNEGSKA (reference sequence). CDR3 size: 13 residues. The V and J ends lost 3 bases and 3 bases respectively, with 11 bases between them. As concerns this clonotype: As yet, its antigen is unknown.

Unique molecular identifiers were incorporated during preparation of the TCRbeta library. TCRdb passed the PCR reads through MiXCR, listing each CDR3 protein once. This table holds fewer than 150,000 distinct CDR3 sequences, about a tenth found once. The chain links TRBV20-1 to TRBJ1-2; D gene ambiguous. Material: PBMCs, mostly from graft donor cells, obtained 180 days after TCRalphabeta/CD19-depleted stem cell transplant. The sequence was obtained from a girl in the first two years of life who had a stem cell transplant for combined immunodeficiency, so the T cells may come from the graft donor. DNA for the CDR3: TGCAGTGCTAGCCGGGGAAATGACTATGGCTACACCTTC. It is translated as CSASRGNDYGYTF.